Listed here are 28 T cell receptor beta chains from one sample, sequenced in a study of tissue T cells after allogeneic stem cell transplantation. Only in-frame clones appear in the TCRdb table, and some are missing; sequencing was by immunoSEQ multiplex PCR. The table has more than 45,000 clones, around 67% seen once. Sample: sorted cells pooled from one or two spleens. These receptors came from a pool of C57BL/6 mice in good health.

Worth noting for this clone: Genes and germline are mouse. Incomplete CDR3 DNA: TGTGCCAGCAGCTTAATTAACCAAGACACCCAGTAC. Its protein product is CASSLINQDTQY. The full CDR3 sequence reads CASSLINQDTQYF. The chain employs TRBV4 and TRBJ2-5; D not certain. The read finishes 1 residue shy of the CDR3 end, and the germline J gene is used to complete it. The V and J ends lost 4 bases and 0 bases respectively, with 5 bases between them. CDR3 length: 13 residues. Per the germline V gene, CDR1 is LGHDT and CDR2 is YNNKQL (reference sequence).

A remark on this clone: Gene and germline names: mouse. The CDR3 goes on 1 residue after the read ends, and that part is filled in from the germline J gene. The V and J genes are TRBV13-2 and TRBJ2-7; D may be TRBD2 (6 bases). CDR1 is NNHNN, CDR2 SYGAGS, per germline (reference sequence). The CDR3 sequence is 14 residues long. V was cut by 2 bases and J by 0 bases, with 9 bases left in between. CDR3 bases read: TGTGCCAGCGGTGAGCTGGGGAGCTCCTATGAACAGTAC. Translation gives CASGELGSSYEQY. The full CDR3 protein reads CASGELGSSYEQYF.

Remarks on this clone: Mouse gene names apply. Here the CDR3 reads CASSVRDNTEVFF. The sequenced part of the CDR3 DNA is TGTGCCAGCAGTGTCCGGGACAACACAGAAGTCTTC. V and J are TRBV13-1 and TRBJ1-1; perhaps TRBD1 as D (5 bases). The read finishes 1 residue shy of the CDR3 end, and the germline J gene is used to complete it. V lost 3 bases and J lost 2, with 8 bases in between. CDR1 is NSHNY, CDR2 SYGAGN, per germline. The CDR3 spans 13 residues.

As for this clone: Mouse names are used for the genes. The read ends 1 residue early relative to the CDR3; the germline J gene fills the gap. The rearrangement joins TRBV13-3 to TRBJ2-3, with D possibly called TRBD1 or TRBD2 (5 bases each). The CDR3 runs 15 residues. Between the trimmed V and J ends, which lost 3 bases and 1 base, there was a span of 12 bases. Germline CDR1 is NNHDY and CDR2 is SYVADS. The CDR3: CASSGWGPGAETLYF. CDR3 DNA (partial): TGTGCCAGCAGTGGATGGGGACCGGGTGCAGAAACGCTGTAT.

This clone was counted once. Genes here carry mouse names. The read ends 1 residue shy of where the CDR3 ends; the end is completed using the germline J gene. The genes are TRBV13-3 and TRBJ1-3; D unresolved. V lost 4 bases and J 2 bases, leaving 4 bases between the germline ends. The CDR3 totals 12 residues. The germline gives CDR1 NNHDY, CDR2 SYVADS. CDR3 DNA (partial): TGTGCCAGCAGTACAACTGGAAATACGCTCTAT. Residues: CASSTTGNTLY. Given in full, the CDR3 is CASSTTGNTLYF.

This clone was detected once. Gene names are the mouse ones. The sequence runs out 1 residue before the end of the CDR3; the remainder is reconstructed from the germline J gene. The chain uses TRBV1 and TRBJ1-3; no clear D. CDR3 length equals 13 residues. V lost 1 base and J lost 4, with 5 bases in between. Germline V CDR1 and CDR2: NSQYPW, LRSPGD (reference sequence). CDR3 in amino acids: CTCSAGGGNTLYF. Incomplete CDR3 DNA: TGCACCTGCAGTGCAGGGGGAGGAAATACGCTCTAT.

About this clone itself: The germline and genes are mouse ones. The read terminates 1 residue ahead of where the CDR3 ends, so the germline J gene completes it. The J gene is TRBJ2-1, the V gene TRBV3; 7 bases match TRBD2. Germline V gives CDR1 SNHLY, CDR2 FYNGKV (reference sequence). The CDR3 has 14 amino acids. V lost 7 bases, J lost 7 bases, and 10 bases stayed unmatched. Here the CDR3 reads CASTPLGEDAEQFF. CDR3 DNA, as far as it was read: TGTGCCAGCACCCCGCTGGGGGAGGACGCTGAGCAGTTC. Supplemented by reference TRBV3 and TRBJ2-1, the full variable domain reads GPKVLQIPSHQIIDMGQMVTLNCDPVSNHLYFYWYKQILGQQMEFLVNFYNGKVMEKSKLFKDQFSVERPDGSYFTLKIQPTALEDSAVYFCASTPLGEDAEQFFGPGTRLTVL.

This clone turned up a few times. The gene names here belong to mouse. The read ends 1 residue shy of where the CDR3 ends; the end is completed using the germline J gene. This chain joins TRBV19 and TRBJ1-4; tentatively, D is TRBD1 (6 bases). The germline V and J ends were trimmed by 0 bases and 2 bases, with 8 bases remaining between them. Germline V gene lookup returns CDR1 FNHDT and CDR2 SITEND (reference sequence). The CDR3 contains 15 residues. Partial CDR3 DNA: TGTGCCAGCAGTATAGAGGGACAATCCAACGAAAGATTATTT. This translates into CASSIEGQSNERLF. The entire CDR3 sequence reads CASSIEGQSNERLFF. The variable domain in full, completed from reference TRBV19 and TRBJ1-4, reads GGIITQTPKFLIGQEGQKLTLKCQQNFNHDTMYWYRQDSGKGLRLIYYSITENDLQKGDLSEGYDASREKKSSFSLTVTSAQKNEMAVFLCASSIEGQSNERLFFGHGTKLSVL.

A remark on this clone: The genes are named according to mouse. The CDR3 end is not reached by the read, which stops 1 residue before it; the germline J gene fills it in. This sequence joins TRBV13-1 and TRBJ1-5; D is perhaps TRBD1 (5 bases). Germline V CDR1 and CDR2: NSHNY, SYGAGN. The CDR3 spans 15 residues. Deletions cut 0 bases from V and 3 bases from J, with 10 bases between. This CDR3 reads CASSDEQGGNQAPLF. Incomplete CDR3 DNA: TGTGCCAGCAGTGATGAGCAGGGTGGCAACCAGGCTCCGCTT.

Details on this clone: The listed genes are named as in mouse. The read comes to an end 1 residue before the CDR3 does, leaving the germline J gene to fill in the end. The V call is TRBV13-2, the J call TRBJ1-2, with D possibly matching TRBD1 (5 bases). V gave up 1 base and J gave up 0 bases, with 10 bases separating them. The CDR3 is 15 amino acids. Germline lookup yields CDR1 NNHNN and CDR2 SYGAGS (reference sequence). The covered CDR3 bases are TGTGCCAGCGGTGATCGGGGGTTTGCAAACTCCGACTACACC. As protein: CASGDRGFANSDYT. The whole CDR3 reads CASGDRGFANSDYTF.

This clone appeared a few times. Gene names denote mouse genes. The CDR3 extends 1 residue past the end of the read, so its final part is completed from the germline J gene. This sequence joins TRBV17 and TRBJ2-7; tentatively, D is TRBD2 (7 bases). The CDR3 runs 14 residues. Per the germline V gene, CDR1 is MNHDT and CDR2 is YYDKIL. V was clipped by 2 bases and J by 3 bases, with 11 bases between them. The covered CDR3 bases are TGTGCTAGCAGTAGAAGGGGGGCCGTCTATGAACAGTAC. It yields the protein CASSRRGAVYEQY. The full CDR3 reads CASSRRGAVYEQYF.

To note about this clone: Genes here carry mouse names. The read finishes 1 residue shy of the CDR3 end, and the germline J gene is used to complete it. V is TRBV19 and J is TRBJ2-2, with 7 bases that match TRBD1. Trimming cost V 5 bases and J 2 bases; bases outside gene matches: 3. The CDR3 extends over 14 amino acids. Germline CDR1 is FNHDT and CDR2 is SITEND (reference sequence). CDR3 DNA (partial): TGTGCCAGCAGCAGGGACAGTAACACCGGGCAGCTCTAC. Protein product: CASSRDSNTGQLY. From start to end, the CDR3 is CASSRDSNTGQLYF. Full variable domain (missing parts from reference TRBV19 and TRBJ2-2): GGIITQTPKFLIGQEGQKLTLKCQQNFNHDTMYWYRQDSGKGLRLIYYSITENDLQKGDLSEGYDASREKKSSFSLTVTSAQKNEMAVFLCASSRDSNTGQLYFGEGSKLTVL.

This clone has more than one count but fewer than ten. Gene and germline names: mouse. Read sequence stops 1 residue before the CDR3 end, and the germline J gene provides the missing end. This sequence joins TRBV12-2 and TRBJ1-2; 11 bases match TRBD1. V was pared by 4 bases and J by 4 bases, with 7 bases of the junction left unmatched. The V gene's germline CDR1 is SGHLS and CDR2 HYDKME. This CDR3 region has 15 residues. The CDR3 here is CASSSGTGGSSDYTF. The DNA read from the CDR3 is TGTGCCAGCTCATCCGGGACAGGGGGGAGCTCCGACTACACC.

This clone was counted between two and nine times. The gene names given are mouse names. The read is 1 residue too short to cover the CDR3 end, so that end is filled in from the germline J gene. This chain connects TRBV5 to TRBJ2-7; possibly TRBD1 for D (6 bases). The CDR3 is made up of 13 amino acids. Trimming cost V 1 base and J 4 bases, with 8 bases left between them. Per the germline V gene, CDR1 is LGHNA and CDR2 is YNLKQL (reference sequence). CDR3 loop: CASSQGTEYEQYF. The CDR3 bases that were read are TGTGCCAGCAGCCAAGGGACAGAATATGAACAGTAC.

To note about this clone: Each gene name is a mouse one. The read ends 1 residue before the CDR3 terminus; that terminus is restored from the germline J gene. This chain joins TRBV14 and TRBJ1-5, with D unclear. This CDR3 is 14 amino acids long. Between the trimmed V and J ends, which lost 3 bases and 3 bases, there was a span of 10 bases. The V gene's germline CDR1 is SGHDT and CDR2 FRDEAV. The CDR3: CASSSILGNQAPLF. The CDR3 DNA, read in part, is TGTGCCAGCAGTTCGATATTGGGCAACCAGGCTCCGCTT.

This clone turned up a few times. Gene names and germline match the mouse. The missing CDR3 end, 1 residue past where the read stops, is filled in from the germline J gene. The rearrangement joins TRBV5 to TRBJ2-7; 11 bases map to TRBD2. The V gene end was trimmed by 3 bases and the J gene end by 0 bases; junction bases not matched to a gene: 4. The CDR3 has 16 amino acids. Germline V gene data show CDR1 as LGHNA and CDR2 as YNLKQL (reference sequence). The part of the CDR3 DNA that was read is TGTGCCAGCAGCCAGGGGACTGGGGGCCTCTCCTATGAACAGTAC. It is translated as CASSQGTGGLSYEQY. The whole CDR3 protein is CASSQGTGGLSYEQYF.

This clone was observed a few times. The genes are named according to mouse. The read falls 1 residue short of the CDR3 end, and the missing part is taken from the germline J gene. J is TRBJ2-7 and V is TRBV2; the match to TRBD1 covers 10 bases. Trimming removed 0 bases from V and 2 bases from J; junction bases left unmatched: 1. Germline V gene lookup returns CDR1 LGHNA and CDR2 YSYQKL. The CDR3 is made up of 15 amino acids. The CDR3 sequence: CASSQDGQGAYEQYF. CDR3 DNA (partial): TGTGCCAGCAGCCAAGATGGACAGGGGGCCTATGAACAGTAC.

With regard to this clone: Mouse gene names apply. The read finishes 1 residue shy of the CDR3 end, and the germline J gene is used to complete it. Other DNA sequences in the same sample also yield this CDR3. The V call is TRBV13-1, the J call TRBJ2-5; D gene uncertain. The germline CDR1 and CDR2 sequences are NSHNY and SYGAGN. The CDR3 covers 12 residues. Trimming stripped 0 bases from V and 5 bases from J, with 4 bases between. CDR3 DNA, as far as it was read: TGTGCCAGCAGTGATGCGGGAGACACCCAGTAC. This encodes CASSDAGDTQY. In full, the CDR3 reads CASSDAGDTQYF.

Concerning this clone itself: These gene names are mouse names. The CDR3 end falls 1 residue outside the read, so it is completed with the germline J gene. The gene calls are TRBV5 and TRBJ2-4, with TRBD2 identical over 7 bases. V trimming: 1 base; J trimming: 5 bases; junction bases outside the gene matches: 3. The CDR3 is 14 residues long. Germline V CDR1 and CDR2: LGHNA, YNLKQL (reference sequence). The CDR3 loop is CASSQGSGGNTLYF. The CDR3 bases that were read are TGTGCCAGCAGCCAAGGGTCTGGGGGAAACACCTTGTAC.

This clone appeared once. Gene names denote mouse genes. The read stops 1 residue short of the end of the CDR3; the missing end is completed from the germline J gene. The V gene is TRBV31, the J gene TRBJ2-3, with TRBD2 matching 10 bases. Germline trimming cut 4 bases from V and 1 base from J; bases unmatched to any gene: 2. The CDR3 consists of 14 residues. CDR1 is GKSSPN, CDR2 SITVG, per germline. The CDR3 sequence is CAWIDWGGAETLYF. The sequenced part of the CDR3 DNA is TGTGCCTGGATCGACTGGGGGGGTGCAGAAACGCTGTAT.

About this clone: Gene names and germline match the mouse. Partial CDR3 DNA: TGTGCCAGCAGTCTCACGGGTTCTGGAAATACGCTCTAT. Protein product: CASSLTGSGNTLY. In full, the CDR3 reads CASSLTGSGNTLYF. The J gene is TRBJ1-3, the V gene TRBV26; D gene uncertain. The read stops 1 residue short of the end of the CDR3; the missing end is completed from the germline J gene. The germline V gene encodes CDR1 KGHPV and CDR2 FQNQEV (reference sequence). V lost 3 bases and J lost 0, with 6 bases in between. This CDR3 is 14 amino acids long.

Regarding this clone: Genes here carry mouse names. CDR3: CASSLRDWAETLYF. The part of the CDR3 DNA that was read is TGTGCCAGCAGTCTGAGGGATTGGGCAGAAACGCTGTAT. The chain links TRBV26 to TRBJ2-3; D gene unclear. The CDR3 end lies 1 residue beyond the end of the read and is filled in from the germline J gene. V was clipped by 2 bases and J by 3 bases, with 9 bases between them. The CDR3 sequence is 14 residues long. CDR1 and CDR2 (germline): KGHPV, FQNQEV (reference sequence).

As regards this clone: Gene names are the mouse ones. The part of the CDR3 DNA that was read is TGTGCCAGCAGTCAAGCAGAAACGCTGTAT. Residues: CASSQAETLY. The entire CDR3 reads CASSQAETLYF. The chain has TRBV26 and TRBJ2-3, with D hard to call. The read stops 1 residue short of the end of the CDR3; the missing end is completed from the germline J gene. From germline, CDR1 is KGHPV and CDR2 FQNQEV (reference sequence). CDR3 size: 11 residues. V gave up 4 bases and J gave up 3 bases, with 2 bases separating them.

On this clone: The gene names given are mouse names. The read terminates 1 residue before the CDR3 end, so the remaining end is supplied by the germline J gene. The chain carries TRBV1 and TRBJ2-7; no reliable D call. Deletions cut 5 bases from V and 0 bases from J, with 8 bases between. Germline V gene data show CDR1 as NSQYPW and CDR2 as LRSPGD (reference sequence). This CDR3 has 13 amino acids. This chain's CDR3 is CTCSLLSSYEQYF. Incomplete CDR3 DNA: TGCACCTGCAGTCTACTGAGCTCCTATGAACAGTAC.

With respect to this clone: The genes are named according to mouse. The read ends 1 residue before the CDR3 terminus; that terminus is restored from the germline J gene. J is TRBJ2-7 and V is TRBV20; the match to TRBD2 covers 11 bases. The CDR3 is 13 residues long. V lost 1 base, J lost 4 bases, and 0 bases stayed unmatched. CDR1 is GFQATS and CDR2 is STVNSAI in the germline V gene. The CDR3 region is CGARGLGGYEQYF. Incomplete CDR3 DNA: TGTGGTGCTAGGGGACTGGGGGGGTATGAACAGTAC.

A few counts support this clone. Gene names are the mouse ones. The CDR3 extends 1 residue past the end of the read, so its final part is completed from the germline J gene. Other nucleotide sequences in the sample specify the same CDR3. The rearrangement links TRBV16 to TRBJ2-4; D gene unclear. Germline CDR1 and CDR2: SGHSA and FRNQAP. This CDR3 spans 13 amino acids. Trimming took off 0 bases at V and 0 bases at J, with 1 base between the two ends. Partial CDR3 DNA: TGTGCAAGCAGCTTAGACAGTCAAAACACCTTGTAC. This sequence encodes CASSLDSQNTLY. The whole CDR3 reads CASSLDSQNTLYF. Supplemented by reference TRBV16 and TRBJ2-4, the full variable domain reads NAGVIQTPRHKVTGKGQEATLWCEPISGHSAVFWYRQTIVQGLEFLTYFRNQAPIDDSGMPKERFSAQMPNQSHSTLKIQSTQPQDSAVYLCASSLDSQNTLYFGAGTRLSVL.

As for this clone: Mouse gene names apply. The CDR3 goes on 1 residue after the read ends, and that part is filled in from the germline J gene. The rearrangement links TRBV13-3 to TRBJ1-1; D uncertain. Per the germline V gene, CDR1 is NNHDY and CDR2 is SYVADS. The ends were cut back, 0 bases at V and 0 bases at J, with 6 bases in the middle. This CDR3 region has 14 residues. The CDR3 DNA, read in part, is TGTGCCAGCAGTGATGCCCGGCAGAACACAGAAGTCTTC. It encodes CASSDARQNTEVF. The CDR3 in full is CASSDARQNTEVFF.

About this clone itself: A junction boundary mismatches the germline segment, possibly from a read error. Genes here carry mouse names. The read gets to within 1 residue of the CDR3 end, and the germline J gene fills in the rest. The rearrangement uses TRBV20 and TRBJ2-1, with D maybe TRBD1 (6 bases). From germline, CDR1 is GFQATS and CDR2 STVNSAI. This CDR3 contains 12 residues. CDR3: CGAGDTYAEQFF. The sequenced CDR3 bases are TGTGGTGCTGGGGACACCTATGCTGAGCAGTTC.